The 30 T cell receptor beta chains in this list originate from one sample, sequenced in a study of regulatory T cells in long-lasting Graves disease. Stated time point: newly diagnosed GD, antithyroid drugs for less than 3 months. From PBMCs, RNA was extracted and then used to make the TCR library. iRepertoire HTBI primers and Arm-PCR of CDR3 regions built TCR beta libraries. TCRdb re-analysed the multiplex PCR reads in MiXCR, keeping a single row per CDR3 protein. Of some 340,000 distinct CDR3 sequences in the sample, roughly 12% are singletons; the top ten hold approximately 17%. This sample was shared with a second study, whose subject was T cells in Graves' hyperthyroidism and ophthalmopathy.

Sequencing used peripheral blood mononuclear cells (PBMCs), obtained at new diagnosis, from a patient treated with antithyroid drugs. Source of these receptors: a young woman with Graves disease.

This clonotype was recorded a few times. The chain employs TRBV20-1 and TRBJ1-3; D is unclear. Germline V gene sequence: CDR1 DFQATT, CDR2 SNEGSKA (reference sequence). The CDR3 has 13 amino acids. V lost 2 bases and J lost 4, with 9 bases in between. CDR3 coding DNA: TGCAGTGCTAGAAGAATTGGAGGAAACACCATATATTTT. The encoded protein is CSARRIGGNTIYF.

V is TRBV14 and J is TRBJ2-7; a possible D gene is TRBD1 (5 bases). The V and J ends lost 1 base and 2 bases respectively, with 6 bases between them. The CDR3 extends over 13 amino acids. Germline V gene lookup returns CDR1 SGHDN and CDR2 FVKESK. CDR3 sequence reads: CASSQGGPYEQYV. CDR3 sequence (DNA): TGTGCCAGCAGCCAAGGGGGCCCCTACGAGCAGTACGTC.

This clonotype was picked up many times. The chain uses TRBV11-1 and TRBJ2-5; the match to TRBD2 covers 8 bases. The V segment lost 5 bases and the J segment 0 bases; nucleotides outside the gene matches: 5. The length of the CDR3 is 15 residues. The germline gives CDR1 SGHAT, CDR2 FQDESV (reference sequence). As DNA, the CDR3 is TGTGCCAGCAGCCGTAGCGGGACGAACCAAGAGACCCAGTACTTC. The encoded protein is CASSRSGTNQETQYF. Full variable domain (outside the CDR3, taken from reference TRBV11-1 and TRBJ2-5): EAEVAQSPRYKITEKSQAVAFWCDPISGHATLYWYRQILGQGPELLVQFQDESVVDDSQLPKDRFSAERLKGVDSTLKIQPAELGDSAMYLCASSRSGTNQETQYFGPGTRLLVL.

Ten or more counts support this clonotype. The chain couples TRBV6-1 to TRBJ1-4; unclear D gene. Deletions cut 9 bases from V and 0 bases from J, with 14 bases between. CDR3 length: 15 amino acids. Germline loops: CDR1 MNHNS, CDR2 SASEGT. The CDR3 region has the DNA TGTGCCAGTCCACTCGGACGTGCAACTAATGAAAAACTGTTTTTT. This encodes CASPLGRATNEKLFF.

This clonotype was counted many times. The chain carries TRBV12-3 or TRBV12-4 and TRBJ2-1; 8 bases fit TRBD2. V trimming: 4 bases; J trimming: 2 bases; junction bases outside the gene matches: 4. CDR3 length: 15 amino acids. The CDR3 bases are TGTGCCAGCAGTTCCGTCGGGGGGGCCTACAATGAGCAGTTCTTC. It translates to CASSSVGGAYNEQFF.

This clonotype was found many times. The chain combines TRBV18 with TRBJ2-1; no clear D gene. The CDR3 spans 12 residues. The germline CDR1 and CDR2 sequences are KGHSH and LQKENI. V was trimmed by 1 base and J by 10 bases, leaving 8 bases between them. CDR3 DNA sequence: TGTGCCAGCTCACCACGGCCGCGGGAGCAGTTCTTC. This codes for CASSPRPREQFF.

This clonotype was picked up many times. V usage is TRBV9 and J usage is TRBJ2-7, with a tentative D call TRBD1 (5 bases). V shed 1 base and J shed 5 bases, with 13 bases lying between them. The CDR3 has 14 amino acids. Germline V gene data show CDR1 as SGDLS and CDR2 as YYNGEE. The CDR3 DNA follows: TGTGCCAGCAGCGTACTACCTCTAGGGGACGAGCAGTACTTC. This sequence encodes CASSVLPLGDEQYF.

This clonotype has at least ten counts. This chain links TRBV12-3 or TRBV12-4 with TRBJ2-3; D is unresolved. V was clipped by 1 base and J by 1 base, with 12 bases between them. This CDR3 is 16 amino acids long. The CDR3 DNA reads TGTGCCAGCAGTTTAGGCGTAGGGCGCCGCACAGATACGCAGTATTTT. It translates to CASSLGVGRRTDTQYF.

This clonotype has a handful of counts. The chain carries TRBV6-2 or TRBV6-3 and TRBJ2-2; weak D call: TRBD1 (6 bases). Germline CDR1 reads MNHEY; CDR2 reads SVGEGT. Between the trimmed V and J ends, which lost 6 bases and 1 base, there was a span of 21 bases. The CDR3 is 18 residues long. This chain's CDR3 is CASRKGVGGDQNTGELFF. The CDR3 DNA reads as TGTGCCAGCAGAAAGGGGGTAGGAGGAGATCAGAACACCGGGGAGCTGTTTTTT.

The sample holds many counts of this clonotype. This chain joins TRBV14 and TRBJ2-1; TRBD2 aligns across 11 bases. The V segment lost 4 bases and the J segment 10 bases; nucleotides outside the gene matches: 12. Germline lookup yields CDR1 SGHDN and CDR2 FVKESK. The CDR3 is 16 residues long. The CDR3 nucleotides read TGTGCCAGCAGCCGCCAACTAGCGGGAGCGCAAGGGGAGCAGTTCTTC. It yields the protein CASSRQLAGAQGEQFF. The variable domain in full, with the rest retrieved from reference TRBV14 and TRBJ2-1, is EAGVTQFPSHSVIEKGQTVTLRCDPISGHDNLYWYRRVMGKEIKFLLHFVKESKQDESGMPNNRFLAERTGGTYSTLKVQPAELEDSGVYFCASSRQLAGAQGEQFFGPGTRLTVL.

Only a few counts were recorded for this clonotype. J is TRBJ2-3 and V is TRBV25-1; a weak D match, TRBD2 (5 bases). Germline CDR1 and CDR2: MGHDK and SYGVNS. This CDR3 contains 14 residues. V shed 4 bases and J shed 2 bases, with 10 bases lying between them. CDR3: CASSASGFTDTQYF. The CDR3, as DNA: TGTGCCAGCAGTGCCAGCGGCTTCACAGATACGCAGTATTTT.

CDR3 region: CASHRGRDNEKLFF. The CDR3 region has the DNA TGTGCCAGCCACAGGGGGCGGGATAATGAAAAACTGTTTTTT. The rearrangement uses TRBV12-3 or TRBV12-4 and TRBJ1-4, with 9 bases identical to TRBD1. The CDR3 loop spans 14 amino acids. V lost 8 bases, J lost 4 bases, and 5 bases stayed unmatched.

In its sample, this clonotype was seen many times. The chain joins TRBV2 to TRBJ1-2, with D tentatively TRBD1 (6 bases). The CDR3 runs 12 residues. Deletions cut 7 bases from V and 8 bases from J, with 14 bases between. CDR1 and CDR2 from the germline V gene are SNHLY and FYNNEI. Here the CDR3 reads CASNPDSYGYTF. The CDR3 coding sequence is TGTGCCAGCAATCCGGACAGCTACGGCTACACCTTC. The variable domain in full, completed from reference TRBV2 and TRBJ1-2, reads EPEVTQTPSHQVTQMGQEVILRCVPISNHLYFYWYRQILGQKVEFLVSFYNNEISEKSEIFDDQFSVERPDGSNFTLKIRSTKLEDSAMYFCASNPDSYGYTFGSGTRLTVV.

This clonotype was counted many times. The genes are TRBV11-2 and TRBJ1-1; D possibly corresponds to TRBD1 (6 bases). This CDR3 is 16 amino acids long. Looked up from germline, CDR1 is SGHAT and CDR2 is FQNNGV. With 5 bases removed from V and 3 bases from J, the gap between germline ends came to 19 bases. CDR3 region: CASSPADRKLYTEAFF. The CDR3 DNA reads TGTGCCAGCAGCCCAGCCGACAGGAAACTCTACACTGAAGCTTTCTTT.

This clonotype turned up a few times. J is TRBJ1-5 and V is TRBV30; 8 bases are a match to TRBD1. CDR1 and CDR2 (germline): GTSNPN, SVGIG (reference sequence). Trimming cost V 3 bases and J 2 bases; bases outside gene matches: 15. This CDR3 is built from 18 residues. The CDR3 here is CAWSDRWLGQGRNQPQHF. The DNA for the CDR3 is TGTGCCTGGAGCGATCGGTGGCTCGGACAGGGCCGCAATCAGCCCCAGCATTTT.

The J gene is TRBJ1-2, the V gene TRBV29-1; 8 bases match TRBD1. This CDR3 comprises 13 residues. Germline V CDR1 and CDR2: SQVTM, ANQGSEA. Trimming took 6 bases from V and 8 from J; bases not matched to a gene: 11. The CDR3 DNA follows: TGCAGCGTCGCGCGGGAGACAGGGGCCGGCTACACCTTC. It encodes CSVARETGAGYTF.

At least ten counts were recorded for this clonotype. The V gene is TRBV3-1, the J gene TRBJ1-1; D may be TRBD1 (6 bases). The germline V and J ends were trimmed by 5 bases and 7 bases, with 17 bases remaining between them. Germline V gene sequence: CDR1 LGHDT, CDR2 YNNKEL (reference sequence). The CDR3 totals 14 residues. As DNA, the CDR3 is TGTGCCAGCAGCGCCCAGGGGTCGTCTATTGAAGCTTTCTTT. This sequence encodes CASSAQGSSIEAFF.

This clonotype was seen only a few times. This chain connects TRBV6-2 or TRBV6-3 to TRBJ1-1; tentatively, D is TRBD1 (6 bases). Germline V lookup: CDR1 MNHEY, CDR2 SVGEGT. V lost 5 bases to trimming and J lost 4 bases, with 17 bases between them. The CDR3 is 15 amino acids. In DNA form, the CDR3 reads TGTGCCAGCAGTCTGCGGAGGGGGGGTGGCACTGAAGCTTTCTTT. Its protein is CASSLRRGGGTEAFF.

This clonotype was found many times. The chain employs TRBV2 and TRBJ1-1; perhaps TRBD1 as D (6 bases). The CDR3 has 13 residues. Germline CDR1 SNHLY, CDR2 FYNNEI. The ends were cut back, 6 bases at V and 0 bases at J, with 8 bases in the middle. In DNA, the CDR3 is TGTGCCAGCAGAGGACAGTTGAACACTGAAGCTTTCTTT. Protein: CASRGQLNTEAFF.

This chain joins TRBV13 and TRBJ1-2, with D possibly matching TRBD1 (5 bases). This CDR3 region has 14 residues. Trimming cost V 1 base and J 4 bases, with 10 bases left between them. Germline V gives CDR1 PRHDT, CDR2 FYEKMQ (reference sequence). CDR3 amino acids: CASSLEAGSYGYTF. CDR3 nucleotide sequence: TGTGCCAGCAGCTTAGAGGCAGGGAGCTATGGCTACACCTTC.

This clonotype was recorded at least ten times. The CDR3 here is CATRQGGMNTEAFF. The CDR3 DNA reads TGTGCCACCCGACAGGGGGGAATGAACACTGAAGCTTTCTTT. The chain carries TRBV7-9 and TRBJ1-1; 9 bases are shared with TRBD1. Looked up from germline, CDR1 is SEHNR and CDR2 is FQNEAQ (reference sequence). J lost 0 bases, V lost 10 bases, and 6 bases had no gene match. The CDR3 extends over 14 amino acids.

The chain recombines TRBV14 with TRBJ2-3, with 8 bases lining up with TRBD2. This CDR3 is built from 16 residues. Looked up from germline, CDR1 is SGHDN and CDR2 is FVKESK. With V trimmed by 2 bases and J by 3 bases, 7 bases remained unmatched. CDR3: CASSQTTGLVTDTQYF. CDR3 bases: TGTGCCAGCAGCCAAACGACGGGACTAGTAACAGATACGCAGTATTTT.

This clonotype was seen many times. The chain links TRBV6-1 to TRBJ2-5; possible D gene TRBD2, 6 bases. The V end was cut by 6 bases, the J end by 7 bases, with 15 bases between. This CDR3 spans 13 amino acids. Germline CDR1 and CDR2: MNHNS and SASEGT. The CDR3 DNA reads TGTGCCAGCAGCTCCGGGACTGAGGGGACCCAGTACTTC. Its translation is CASSSGTEGTQYF.

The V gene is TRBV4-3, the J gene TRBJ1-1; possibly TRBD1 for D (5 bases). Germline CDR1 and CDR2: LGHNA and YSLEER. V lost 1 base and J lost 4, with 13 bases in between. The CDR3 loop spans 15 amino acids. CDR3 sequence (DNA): TGCGCCAGCAGCCAAGTTTGGGGGATTGGCACTGAAGCTTTCTTT. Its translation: CASSQVWGIGTEAFF.

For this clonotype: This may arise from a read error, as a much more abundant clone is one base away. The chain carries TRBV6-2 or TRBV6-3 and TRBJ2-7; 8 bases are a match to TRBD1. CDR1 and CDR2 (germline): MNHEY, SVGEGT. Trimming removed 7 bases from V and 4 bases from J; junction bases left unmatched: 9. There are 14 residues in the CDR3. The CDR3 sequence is CASIRPGQVYEQYV. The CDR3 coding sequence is TGTGCCAGCATCCGACCGGGACAGGTGTACGAGCAGTACGTC.

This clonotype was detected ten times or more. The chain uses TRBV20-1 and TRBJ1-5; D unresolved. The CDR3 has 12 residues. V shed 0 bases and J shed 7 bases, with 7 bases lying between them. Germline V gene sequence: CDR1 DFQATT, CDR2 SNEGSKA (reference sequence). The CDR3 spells CSAREDGQPQHF. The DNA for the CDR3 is TGCAGTGCTAGAGAGGACGGGCAGCCCCAGCATTTT.

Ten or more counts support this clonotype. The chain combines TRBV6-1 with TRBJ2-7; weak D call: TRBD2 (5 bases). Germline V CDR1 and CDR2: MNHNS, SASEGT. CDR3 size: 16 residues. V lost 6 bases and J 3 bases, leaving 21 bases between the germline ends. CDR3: CASRATSRSPHYEQYV. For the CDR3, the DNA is TGTGCCAGCAGGGCAACTAGTCGGTCCCCCCACTACGAGCAGTACGTC.

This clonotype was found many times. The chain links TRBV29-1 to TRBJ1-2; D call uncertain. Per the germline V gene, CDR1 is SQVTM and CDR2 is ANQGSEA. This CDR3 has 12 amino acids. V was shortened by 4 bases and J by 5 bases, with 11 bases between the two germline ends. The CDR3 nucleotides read TGCAGCGTTGTGGGAGGGAGTTATGGCTACACCTTC. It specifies CSVVGGSYGYTF.

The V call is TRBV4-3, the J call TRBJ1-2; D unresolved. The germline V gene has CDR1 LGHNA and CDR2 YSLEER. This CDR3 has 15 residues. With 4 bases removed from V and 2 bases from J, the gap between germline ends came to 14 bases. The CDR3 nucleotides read TGCGCCAGCAGCCTTTTGTTGGGGTCGAACTATGGCTACACCTTC. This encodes CASSLLLGSNYGYTF.

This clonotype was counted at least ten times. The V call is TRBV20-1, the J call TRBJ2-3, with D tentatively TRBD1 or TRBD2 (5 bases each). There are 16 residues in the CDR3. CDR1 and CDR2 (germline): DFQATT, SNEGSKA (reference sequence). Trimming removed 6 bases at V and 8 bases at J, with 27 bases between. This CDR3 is CSAPPSLRGASLTQYF. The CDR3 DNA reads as TGCAGTGCCCCTCCTTCGCTTAGGGGAGCCTCCCTTACGCAGTATTTT.